Listed below are T cell receptor beta chains from one sample, sequenced in a study of blood T cell repertoires in COVID-19. Repertoires were generated with immunoSEQ multiplex PCR, while TCRdb's copy carries only in-frame clones and drops some. The table has roughly 140,000 clones, about 80% seen once; the top ten hold around 8%. Sequenced input: peripheral blood. All receptors derive from a human donor in a cohort sampled during active COVID-19. Each CDR3 is given with its conserved first and last residue. Fields, in order: V gene, D gene, J gene, clone size, CDR3 protein, CDR3 DNA. The D gene is left open where the match is weak. Not all rows give a size; the values are once, few, many and, for expanded clones, a class.

V: TRBV2; D: TRBD2; J: TRBJ2-1; size: -; CDR3: CASSKGTSQYNEQFF; DNA: TGTGCCAGCAGTAAAGGGACTAGCCAATACAATGAGCAGTTCTTC
V: TRBV3-1/TRBV3-2; D: -; J: TRBJ1-2; size: -; CDR3: CASSQVQSTYGYTF; DNA: TGTGCCAGCAGCCAAGTACAGTCTACCTATGGCTACACCTTC
V: TRBV12-3/TRBV12-4; D: -; J: TRBJ1-1; size: -; CDR3: CASSLQNTEAFF; DNA: TGTGCCAGCAGTTTACAAAACACTGAAGCTTTCTTT
V: TRBV7-2; D: -; J: TRBJ1-1; size: -; CDR3: CASSLGGRGTEAFF; DNA: TGTGCCAGCAGCTTAGGCGGTCGTGGCACTGAAGCTTTCTTT
V: TRBV3-1/TRBV3-2; D: TRBD1; J: TRBJ1-1; size: -; CDR3: CASSQPGWGQGGTEAFF; DNA: TGTGCCAGCAGCCAACCAGGATGGGGACAGGGAGGAACTGAAGCTTTCTTT
V: TRBV6-5; D: -; J: TRBJ2-7; size: once; CDR3: CASSLATTYEQYF; DNA: TGTGCCAGCAGTCTAGCCACGACCTACGAGCAGTACTTC
V: TRBV29-1; D: -; J: TRBJ1-4; size: -; CDR3: CSVLQGNSNEKLFF; DNA: TGCAGCGTACTACAGGGTAATTCTAATGAAAAACTGTTTTTT
V: TRBV2; D: TRBD1; J: TRBJ1-5; size: few; CDR3: CASSKGQGDRQPQHF; DNA: TGTGCCAGCAGCAAGGGACAGGGGGACCGTCAGCCCCAGCATTTT
V: TRBV9; D: TRBD2; J: TRBJ2-1; size: -; CDR3: CASSVGASGGANEQFF; DNA: TGTGCCAGCAGCGTAGGCGCTAGCGGGGGGGCGAATGAGCAGTTCTTC
V: TRBV6-1; D: -; J: TRBJ1-2; size: once; CDR3: CASSERGLYGYTF; DNA: TGTGCCAGCAGTGAAAGAGGGCTTTATGGCTACACCTTC
V: TRBV6-6; D: -; J: TRBJ2-7; size: -; CDR3: CASGGDNPSEQYF; DNA: TGTGCCAGCGGTGGGGACAACCCAAGCGAGCAGTACTTC
V: TRBV7-6; D: -; J: TRBJ2-7; size: -; CDR3: CASSLEQSPSYEQYF; DNA: TGTGCCAGCAGCTTAGAGCAAAGTCCTTCCTACGAGCAGTACTTC
V: TRBV7-9; D: TRBD1; J: TRBJ2-3; size: -; CDR3: CASSQTGGLADTQYF; DNA: TGTGCCAGCAGCCAGACAGGGGGTTTGGCAGATACGCAGTATTTT
V: TRBV13; D: TRBD1; J: TRBJ1-6; size: -; CDR3: CASSFRDSNSPLHF; DNA: TGTGCCAGCAGCTTCCGGGACAGTAATTCACCCCTCCACTTT
V: TRBV27; D: TRBD2; J: TRBJ2-7; size: few; CDR3: CASRLAGGYEQYF; DNA: TGTGCCAGTCGACTAGCGGGGGGCTACGAGCAGTACTTC
V: TRBV2; D: -; J: TRBJ2-5; size: -; CDR3: CASRETTGNSAGYF; DNA: TGTGCCAGCAGAGAAACAACAGGGAACAGCGCCGGTTACTTC
V: TRBV14; D: -; J: TRBJ1-1; size: -; CDR3: CASSSAGAGTEAFF; DNA: TGTGCCAGCAGCTCAGCGGGGGCTGGGACTGAAGCTTTCTTT
V: TRBV25-1; D: TRBD1; J: TRBJ1-2; size: few; CDR3: CASTGTADYGYTF; DNA: TGTGCCAGCACCGGGACAGCTGACTATGGCTACACCTTC
V: TRBV19; D: -; J: TRBJ2-2; size: -; CDR3: CASMNLQRANTGELFF; DNA: TGTGCCAGTATGAACTTGCAGCGGGCCAACACCGGGGAGCTGTTTTTT
V: TRBV2; D: TRBD1; J: TRBJ2-7; size: -; CDR3: CASSVGTGTGRNEQYF; DNA: TGTGCCAGCAGTGTAGGGACCGGGACAGGGAGGAACGAGCAGTACTTC
V: TRBV4-1; D: TRBD1; J: TRBJ1-6; size: -; CDR3: CASSLPGQGGSPLHF; DNA: TGCGCCAGCAGTCTTCCGGGACAGGGCGGTTCACCCCTCCACTTT
V: TRBV5-1; D: -; J: TRBJ1-2; size: -; CDR3: CASNPYDSSYGYTF; DNA: TGCGCCAGCAACCCCTATGACAGTTCCTATGGCTACACCTTC
V: TRBV6-5; D: -; J: TRBJ1-3; size: -; CDR3: CASTGGGSSGNTIYF; DNA: TGTGCCAGCACCGGCGGGGGGAGCTCTGGAAACACCATATATTTT
V: TRBV6-4; D: TRBD1; J: TRBJ1-2; size: -; CDR3: CASRVQGGGYTF; DNA: TGTGCCAGCAGGGTACAGGGGGGTGGCTACACCTTC
V: TRBV18; D: -; J: TRBJ1-2; size: -; CDR3: CASSRQDKPPWGYTF; DNA: TGTGCCAGCTCACGACAGGATAAGCCCCCCTGGGGCTACACCTTC
V: TRBV3-1/TRBV3-2; D: -; J: TRBJ1-6; size: -; CDR3: CASSPFPLQNSPLHF; DNA: TGTGCCAGCAGCCCATTCCCGTTACAAAATTCACCCCTCCACTTT
V: TRBV20-1; D: -; J: TRBJ1-2; size: -; CDR3: CSGGAYGYTF; DNA: TGCAGTGGAGGCGCGTATGGCTACACCTTC
V: TRBV7-9; D: -; J: TRBJ1-5; size: -; CDR3: CASSYDQGKPQHF; DNA: TGTGCCAGCAGCTATGACCAGGGGAAGCCCCAGCATTTT
V: TRBV6-6; D: TRBD1; J: TRBJ2-5; size: -; CDR3: CASTPGYRGPGETQYF; DNA: TGTGCCAGCACCCCCGGTTACAGGGGGCCGGGGGAGACCCAGTACTTC
V: TRBV5-4; D: -; J: TRBJ1-4; size: -; CDR3: CASSPATNEKLFF; DNA: TGTGCCAGCAGCCCCGCAACTAATGAAAAACTGTTTTTT
V: TRBV28; D: -; J: TRBJ1-6; size: -; CDR3: CASSHRRSSYNSPLHF; DNA: TGTGCCAGCAGTCACCGTAGGAGCTCCTATAATTCACCCCTCCACTTT
V: TRBV6-5; D: -; J: TRBJ2-5; size: -; CDR3: CASSYPGRTQYF; DNA: TGTGCCAGCAGTTACCCCGGGAGGACCCAGTACTTC
V: TRBV5-1; D: -; J: TRBJ1-1; size: -; CDR3: CASSLGVAGRTEAFF; DNA: TGCGCCAGCAGCTTGGGAGTGGCGGGGCGGACTGAAGCTTTCTTT
V: TRBV14; D: -; J: TRBJ2-2; size: few; CDR3: CASSQETGSTGELFF; DNA: TGTGCCAGCAGCCAGGAGACAGGTTCCACCGGGGAGCTGTTTTTT
V: TRBV11-2; D: -; J: TRBJ1-1; size: -; CDR3: CASSLGLSEAFF; DNA: TGTGCCAGCAGCTTAGGACTAAGTGAAGCTTTCTTT
V: TRBV3-1/TRBV3-2; D: -; J: TRBJ2-3; size: -; CDR3: CASSQDRRANTDTQYF; DNA: TGTGCCAGCAGCCAAGATCGGCGGGCCAACACAGATACGCAGTATTTT
V: TRBV5-6; D: -; J: TRBJ2-1; size: -; CDR3: CASSLALAGIVNEQFF; DNA: TGTGCCAGCAGCTTGGCTTTGGCGGGGATAGTCAATGAGCAGTTCTTC
V: TRBV5-1; D: -; J: TRBJ2-7; size: once; CDR3: CASSLGLTSEQYF; DNA: TGCGCCAGCAGCTTGGGCCTTACAAGTGAGCAGTACTTC
V: TRBV2; D: TRBD2; J: TRBJ2-1; size: -; CDR3: CASSRLAGGYNEQFF; DNA: TGTGCCAGCAGTAGACTAGCGGGGGGCTACAATGAGCAGTTCTTC
V: TRBV2; D: -; J: TRBJ1-5; size: -; CDR3: CASTEKQSNQPQHF; DNA: TGTGCCAGCACGGAAAAACAGAGCAATCAGCCCCAGCATTTT
V: TRBV12-5; D: -; J: TRBJ1-1; size: -; CDR3: CASGLAEAFF; DNA: TGTGCTAGTGGTTTGGCGGAAGCTTTCTTT
V: TRBV5-1; D: -; J: TRBJ1-2; size: -; CDR3: CASSLFGGGYGYTF; DNA: TGCGCCAGCAGCTTGTTTGGGGGCGGGTATGGCTACACCTTC
V: TRBV3-1/TRBV3-2; D: -; J: TRBJ1-2; size: -; CDR3: CASSQVGRDTSHTF; DNA: TGTGCCAGCAGCCAAGTCGGCAGGGATACCTCCCACACCTTC
V: TRBV9; D: -; J: TRBJ1-1; size: -; CDR3: CASSVEGGASTEAFF; DNA: TGTGCCAGCAGCGTAGAGGGAGGGGCGAGTACTGAAGCTTTCTTT
V: TRBV11-2; D: TRBD2; J: TRBJ2-1; size: -; CDR3: CASSLELAGAFSYNEQFF; DNA: TGTGCCAGCAGCTTAGAGCTAGCGGGGGCCTTCTCCTACAATGAGCAGTTCTTC
V: TRBV6-5; D: -; J: TRBJ2-5; size: -; CDR3: CASSYSPGLLRETQYF; DNA: TGTGCCAGCAGTTACTCGCCGGGACTCCTAAGAGAGACCCAGTACTTC
V: TRBV12-2; D: -; J: TRBJ1-5; size: -; CDR3: CASRSQRYSNQPQHF; DNA: TGTGCAAGTCGCTCCCAGCGGTATAGCAATCAGCCCCAGCATTTT
V: TRBV14; D: -; J: TRBJ2-1; size: -; CDR3: CASNDRYNEQFF; DNA: TGTGCCAGCAACGACAGATACAATGAGCAGTTCTTC
V: TRBV2; D: -; J: TRBJ1-3; size: -; CDR3: CASSVSRGSGNTIYF; DNA: TGTGCCAGCAGTGTTTCCAGGGGCTCTGGAAACACCATATATTTT
V: TRBV7-9; D: TRBD1; J: TRBJ1-5; size: once; CDR3: CASSATGQNNQPQHF; DNA: TGTGCCAGCAGCGCCACGGGACAGAACAATCAGCCCCAGCATTTT